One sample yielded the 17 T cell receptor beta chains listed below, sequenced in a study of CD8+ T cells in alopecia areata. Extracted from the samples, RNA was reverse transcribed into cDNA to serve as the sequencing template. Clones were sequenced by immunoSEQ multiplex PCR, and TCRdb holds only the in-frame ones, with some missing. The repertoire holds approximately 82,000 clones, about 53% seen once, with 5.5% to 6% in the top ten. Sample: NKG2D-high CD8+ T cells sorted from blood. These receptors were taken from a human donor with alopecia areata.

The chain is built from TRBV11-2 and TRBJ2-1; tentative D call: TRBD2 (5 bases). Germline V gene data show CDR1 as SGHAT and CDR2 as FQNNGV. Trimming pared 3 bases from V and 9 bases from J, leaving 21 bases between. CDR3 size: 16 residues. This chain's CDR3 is CASSLGGVWAGGEQFF. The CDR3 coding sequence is TGTGCCAGCAGCTTGGGCGGTGTCTGGGCGGGTGGTGAGCAGTTCTTC.

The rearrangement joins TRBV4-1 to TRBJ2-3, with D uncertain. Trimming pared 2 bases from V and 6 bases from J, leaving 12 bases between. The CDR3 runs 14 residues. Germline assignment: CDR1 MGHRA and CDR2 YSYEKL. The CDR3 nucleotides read TGCGCCAGCAGCCAAAGACTCCACGGGGATACGCAGTATTTT. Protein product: CASSQRLHGDTQYF.

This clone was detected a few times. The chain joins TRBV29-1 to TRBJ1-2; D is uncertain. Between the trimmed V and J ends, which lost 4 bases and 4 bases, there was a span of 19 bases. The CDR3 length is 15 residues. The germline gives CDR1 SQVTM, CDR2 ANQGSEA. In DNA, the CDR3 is TGCAGCGTTGTAGGGAACGGAGACATTCTCTATGGCTACACCTTC. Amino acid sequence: CSVVGNGDILYGYTF. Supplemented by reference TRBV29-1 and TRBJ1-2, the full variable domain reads SAVISQKPSRDICQRGTSLTIQCQVDSQVTMMFWYRQQPGQSLTLIATANQGSEATYESGFVIDKFPISRPNLTFSTLTVSNMSPEDSSIYLCSVVGNGDILYGYTFGSGTRLTVV.

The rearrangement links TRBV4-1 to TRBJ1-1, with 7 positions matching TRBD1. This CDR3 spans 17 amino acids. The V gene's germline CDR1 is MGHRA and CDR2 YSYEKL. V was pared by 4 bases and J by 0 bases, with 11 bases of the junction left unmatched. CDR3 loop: CASSPRPPGQMNTEAFF. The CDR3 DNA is TGCGCCAGCAGCCCTAGGCCCCCGGGACAGATGAACACTGAAGCTTTCTTT.

CDR3 protein: CASSYLDRFTEQFF. The CDR3 nucleotides are TGTGCCAGCAGTTACCTCGACCGATTTACTGAGCAGTTCTTC. V is TRBV5-6 and J is TRBJ2-1, with D uncertain. The CDR3 length is 14 residues. Germline V gives CDR1 SGHDT, CDR2 YYEEEE. Trimming pared 5 bases from V and 9 bases from J, leaving 18 bases between.

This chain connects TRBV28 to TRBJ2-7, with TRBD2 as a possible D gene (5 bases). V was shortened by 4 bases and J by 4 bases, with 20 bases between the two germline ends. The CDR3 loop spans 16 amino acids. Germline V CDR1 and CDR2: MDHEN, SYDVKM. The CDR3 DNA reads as TGTGCCAGCAGTTCCCTAAGAGGTTCGGGGTCTTACGAGCAGTACTTC. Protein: CASSSLRGSGSYEQYF. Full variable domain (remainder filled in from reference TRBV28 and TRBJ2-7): DVKVTQSSRYLVKRTGEKVFLECVQDMDHENMFWYRQDPGLGLRLIYFSYDVKMKEKGDIPEGYSVSREKKERFSLILESASTNQTSMYLCASSSLRGSGSYEQYFGPGTRLTVT.

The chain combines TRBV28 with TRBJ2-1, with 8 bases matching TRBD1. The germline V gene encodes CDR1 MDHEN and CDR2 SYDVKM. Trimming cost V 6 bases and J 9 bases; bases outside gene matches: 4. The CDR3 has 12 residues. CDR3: CASSDTGGEQFF. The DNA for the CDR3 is TGTGCCAGCAGCGACACAGGGGGTGAGCAGTTCTTC.

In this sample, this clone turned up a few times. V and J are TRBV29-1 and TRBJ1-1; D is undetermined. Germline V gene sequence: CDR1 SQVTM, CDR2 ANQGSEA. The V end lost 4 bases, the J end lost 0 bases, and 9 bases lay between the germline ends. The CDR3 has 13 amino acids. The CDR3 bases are TGCAGCGTTGGCCCCCAGATGAACACTGAAGCTTTCTTT. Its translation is CSVGPQMNTEAFF.

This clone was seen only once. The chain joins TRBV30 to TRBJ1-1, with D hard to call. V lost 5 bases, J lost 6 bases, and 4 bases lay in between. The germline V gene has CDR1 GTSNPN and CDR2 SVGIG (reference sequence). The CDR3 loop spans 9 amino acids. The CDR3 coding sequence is TGTGCCTGGGACTCTGAAGCTTTCTTT. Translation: CAWDSEAFF.

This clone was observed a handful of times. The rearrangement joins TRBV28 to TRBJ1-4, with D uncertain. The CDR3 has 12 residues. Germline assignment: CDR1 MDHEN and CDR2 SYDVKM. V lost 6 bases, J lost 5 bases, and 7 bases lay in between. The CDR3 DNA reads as TGTGCCAGCAGGGCGGTAAATGAAAAACTGTTTTTT. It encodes CASRAVNEKLFF.

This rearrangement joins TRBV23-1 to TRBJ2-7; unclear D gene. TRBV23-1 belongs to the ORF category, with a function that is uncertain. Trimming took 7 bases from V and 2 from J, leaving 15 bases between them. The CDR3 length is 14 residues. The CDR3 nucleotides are TGCGCCAGCACCGATGTTAGGGTTGCCTACGAGCAGTACTTC. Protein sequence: CASTDVRVAYEQYF.

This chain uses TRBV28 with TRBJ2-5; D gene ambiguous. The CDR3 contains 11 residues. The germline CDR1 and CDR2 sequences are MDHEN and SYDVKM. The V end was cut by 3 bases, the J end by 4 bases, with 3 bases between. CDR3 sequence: CASSFLETQYF. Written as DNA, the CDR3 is TGTGCCAGCAGTTTCCTAGAGACCCAGTACTTC. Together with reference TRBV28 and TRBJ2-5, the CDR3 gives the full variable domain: DVKVTQSSRYLVKRTGEKVFLECVQDMDHENMFWYRQDPGLGLRLIYFSYDVKMKEKGDIPEGYSVSREKKERFSLILESASTNQTSMYLCASSFLETQYFGPGTRLLVL.

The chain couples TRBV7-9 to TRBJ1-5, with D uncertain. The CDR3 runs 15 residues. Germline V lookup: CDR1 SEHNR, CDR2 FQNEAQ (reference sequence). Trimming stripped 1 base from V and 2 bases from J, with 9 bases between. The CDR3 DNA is TGTGCCAGCAGCTTAGGAGGAGTTGGCAATCAGCCCCAGCATTTT. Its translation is CASSLGGVGNQPQHF.

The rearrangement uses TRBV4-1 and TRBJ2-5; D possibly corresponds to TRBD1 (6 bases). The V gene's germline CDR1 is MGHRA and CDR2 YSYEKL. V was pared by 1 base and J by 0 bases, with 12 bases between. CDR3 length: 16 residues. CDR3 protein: CASSQGLGTHQETQYF. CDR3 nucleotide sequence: TGCGCCAGCAGCCAAGGCCTCGGGACACACCAAGAGACCCAGTACTTC.

The DNA for the CDR3 is TGTGCCAGCAGCGTAAACCGGGACAGGGATTTTGAAGAGACCCAGTACTTC. This codes for CASSVNRDRDFEETQYF. V gene TRBV5-6 combines with J gene TRBJ2-5, with TRBD1 matching 9 bases. Germline V gene lookup returns CDR1 SGHDT and CDR2 YYEEEE. J gave up 3 bases and V 4 bases, and 13 bases lay outside the gene matches. The CDR3 contains 17 residues. The variable domain in full, with the rest retrieved from reference TRBV5-6 and TRBJ2-5, is DAGVTQSPTHLIKTRGQQVTLRCSPKSGHDTVSWYQQALGQGPQFIFQYYEEEERQRGNFPDRFSGHQFPNYSSELNVNALLLGDSALYLCASSVNRDRDFEETQYFGPGTRLLVL.

CDR3 region: CASSQDLGTSGGTWGNEQFF. The CDR3 bases are TGTGCCAGCAGCCAAGACCTCGGGACTAGCGGGGGGACTTGGGGGAATGAGCAGTTCTTC. J is TRBJ2-1 and V is TRBV14, with 15 bases aligning to TRBD2. Germline V CDR1 and CDR2: SGHDN, FVKESK. J lost 7 bases, V lost 0 bases, and 13 bases had no gene match. The CDR3 runs 20 residues. Full variable domain (missing parts from reference TRBV14 and TRBJ2-1): EAGVTQFPSHSVIEKGQTVTLRCDPISGHDNLYWYRRVMGKEIKFLLHFVKESKQDESGMPNNRFLAERTGGTYSTLKVQPAELEDSGVYFCASSQDLGTSGGTWGNEQFFGPGTRLTVL.

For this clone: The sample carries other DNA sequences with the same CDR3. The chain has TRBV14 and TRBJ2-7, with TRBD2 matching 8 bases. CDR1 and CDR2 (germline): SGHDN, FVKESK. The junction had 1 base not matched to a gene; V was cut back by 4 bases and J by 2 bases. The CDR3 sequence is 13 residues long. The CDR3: CASSPGRAYEQYF. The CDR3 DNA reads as TGTGCCAGCAGCCCCGGGAGGGCCTACGAGCAGTACTTC.